This T cell receptor (beta chain) was sequenced for a study of identical twins. Per germline, CDR1 SGHKS and CDR2 YYEKEE (reference sequence). The CDR3 spans 12 residues. Via MiXCR, TCRdb re-called the 5' RACE reads, giving one row per CDR3 protein. The profile shows hundreds of thousands of distinct CDR3 sequences, roughly 18% of them singletons. On this clonotype itself: Germline and junction disagree at one end, which may indicate a read error.

The sample was also linked to a second study, of T cells expressing NK-cell markers.

The chain links TRBV5-5 to TRBJ2-7; 7 nucleotides agree with TRBD1. The sequenced sample consisted of PBMCs. This TCR was recovered from a woman younger than 30 in good health. This CDR3 reads CASSLVGDRLHF. CDR3 bases: TGTGCCAGCAGCTTGGTTGGGGACAGACTTCACTTC.